This TCR beta chain was sequenced during a study of shared clonotypes between healthy human individuals. As handled by the study authors: ImmunoSEQ output held junction-only sequences without quality scores, so filtering differed. TCRdb's table, derived via immunoSEQ multiplex PCR, lists solely in-frame clones and lacks some. V and J calls and clone size are those listed in that table; D and trimming were worked out from the DNA. The table has millions of clones, roughly 95% seen once. Trimming at V came to 7 bases and at J to 1 base, leaving 5 bases not matched to a gene. There are 13 residues in the CDR3. Germline assignment: CDR1 SQVTM and CDR2 ANQGSEA.

V usage is TRBV29-1 and J usage is TRBJ1-1; TRBD1 matches at 8 bases. Sequenced material: naive CD4+ T cells sorted from blood. Described subset: CD45RA+ positively selected. This TCR came from a man aged 18-30 years in good health. CDR3 in DNA: TGCAGCGGAACCGGGACAGGGAACACTGAAGCTTTCTTT. This translates into CSGTGTGNTEAFF. The full variable domain, completed using reference TRBV29-1 and TRBJ1-1, is SAVISQKPSRDICQRGTSLTIQCQVDSQVTMMFWYRQQPGQSLTLIATANQGSEATYESGFVIDKFPISRPNLTFSTLTVSNMSPEDSSIYLCSGTGTGNTEAFFGQGTRLTVV.